This T cell receptor beta chain was recorded in a study of cytomegalovirus exposure and HLA in healthy donors. From germline, CDR1 is SGHAT and CDR2 FQNNGV. This CDR3 region has 16 residues. Trimming left V 6 bases short and J 2 bases short, with 20 bases between. PCR primers comprised 60 Vbeta and 13 Jbeta primers. Authors' data handling: There were 80 million to 95 million unique TCR beta chains by a later count, and some 11 million of them were shared. Generated by immunoSEQ multiplex PCR, the TCRdb table keeps only in-frame clones and is missing some. The V and J calls and clone size were taken over from that table, and D and trimming were inferred from the DNA. The profile covers tens of thousands of clones, with approximately 84% appearing a single time and 2% to 2.5% taken by the ten largest.

The chain uses TRBV11-2 and TRBJ2-7; possibly TRBD2 for D (5 bases). This receptor was taken from a man younger than 35 in good health and CMV-seronegative. The source material was PBMCs. The DNA for the CDR3 is TGTGCCAGCAGGACGCCCTTCACGGGGAATCCCTACGAGCAGTACTTC. This sequence encodes CASRTPFTGNPYEQYF.